The next 30 T cell receptor beta chains were all read from a single sample in a study of blood T cells in healthy people across ages. A J-beta primer mix and a sample-barcoded 5' primer were used in a second PCR of roughly 6 to 11 cycles. MiXCR was run by TCRdb on the 5' RACE reads, yielding one entry per CDR3 protein. The table lists 750,000 or so distinct CDR3 sequences, about 25% of them singletons. The sample was also linked to a second study, of T cells of mothers and their children.

Sequences were obtained from blood. The source is a boy aged 5 to 17 in good health.

This chain joins TRBV2 and TRBJ2-7, with D possibly matching TRBD2 (6 bases). The CDR3 is 12 residues long. CDR1 SNHLY and CDR2 FYNNEI come from the germline V gene. Trimming stripped 4 bases from V and 6 bases from J, with 10 bases between. CDR3 sequence reads: CASSVRRGEQYF. The CDR3 DNA reads as TGTGCCAGCAGTGTACGGCGGGGCGAGCAGTACTTC.

The genes are TRBV20-1 and TRBJ2-5; a weak D match, TRBD1 (6 bases). The CDR3 is made up of 13 amino acids. V lost 1 base to trimming and J lost 4 bases, with 10 bases between them. Germline CDR1 reads DFQATT; CDR2 reads SNEGSKA (reference sequence). CDR3 bases: TGCAGTGCTAGAGCACAGGGTCGAGAGACCCAGTACTTC. Translated, it gives CSARAQGRETQYF.

The V gene is TRBV7-9, the J gene TRBJ2-7, with a weak D call TRBD2 (6 bases). With 0 bases removed from V and 4 bases from J, the gap between germline ends came to 16 bases. Per the germline V gene, CDR1 is SEHNR and CDR2 is FQNEAQ (reference sequence). This CDR3 has 16 amino acids. The CDR3: CASSLAGGEFGYEQYF. The DNA for the CDR3 is TGTGCCAGCAGCTTAGCCGGAGGGGAATTTGGGTACGAGCAGTACTTC. The full variable domain, rest sourced from reference TRBV7-9 and TRBJ2-7, is DTGVSQNPRHKITKRGQNVTFRCDPISEHNRLYWYRQTLGQGPEFLTYFQNEAQLEKSRLLSDRFSAERPKGSFSTLEIQRTEQGDSAMYLCASSLAGGEFGYEQYFGPGTRLTVT.

The chain recombines TRBV5-1 with TRBJ2-3; D unresolved. This CDR3 spans 14 amino acids. From germline, CDR1 is SGHRS and CDR2 YFSETQ. Trimming removed 4 bases from V and 3 bases from J, with 12 bases in between. CDR3 in amino acids: CASSPLDDTDTQYF. The CDR3 bases are TGCGCCAGCAGCCCCCTAGACGATACAGATACGCAGTATTTT.

This chain links TRBV18 with TRBJ2-5; 9 nucleotides line up with TRBD1. J was trimmed by 7 bases and V by 3 bases; bases with no gene match: 12. The germline V gene has CDR1 KGHSH and CDR2 LQKENI. The CDR3 contains 16 residues. The CDR3 reads CASSPIPRTGVSTQYF. The CDR3, as DNA: TGTGCCAGCTCACCCATTCCCAGGACAGGGGTTTCGACCCAGTACTTC.

This clonotype was detected a few times. The chain combines TRBV29-1 with TRBJ2-1; TRBD2 matches at 12 bases. This CDR3 is 18 amino acids long. The V segment lost 1 base and the J segment 7 bases; nucleotides outside the gene matches: 14. The germline V gene encodes CDR1 SQVTM and CDR2 ANQGSEA. The CDR3 region is CSVEVLAGGLVVKNEQFF. The CDR3 coding sequence is TGCAGCGTTGAAGTGCTAGCGGGGGGGCTTGTTGTTAAGAATGAGCAGTTCTTC.

The chain combines TRBV7-9 with TRBJ2-5, with 7 bases fitting TRBD2. Looked up from germline, CDR1 is SEHNR and CDR2 is FQNEAQ (reference sequence). After removal of 2 bases from V and 2 bases from J, the junction contained 2 bases not matched to a gene. CDR3 length: 14 residues. CDR3 loop: CASSLKGLQETQYF. The DNA of the CDR3 is TGTGCCAGCAGCTTAAAGGGACTACAAGAGACCCAGTACTTC.

The genes are TRBV3-1 and TRBJ2-3, with 8 positions matching TRBD2. CDR3 length equals 14 residues. Germline V CDR1 and CDR2: LGHDT, YNNKEL (reference sequence). V shed 4 bases and J 7 bases; nucleotides not matched to a gene: 7. CDR3: CASSPGTSHNTQYF. DNA of the CDR3: TGTGCCAGCAGCCCCGGGACTAGTCACAATACGCAGTATTTT.

This chain uses TRBV7-3 with TRBJ2-3, with 8 nucleotides matching TRBD2. There are 15 residues in the CDR3. In germline, CDR1 is SGHTA, CDR2 FQGTGA. V trimming: 3 bases; J trimming: 2 bases; junction bases outside the gene matches: 4. CDR3 region: CASSFNSGATDTQYF. The CDR3 DNA reads TGTGCCAGCAGCTTTAATAGCGGGGCCACAGATACGCAGTATTTT.

V usage is TRBV7-8 and J usage is TRBJ2-6; 9 nucleotides align to TRBD2. Germline V gene lookup returns CDR1 SGHVS and CDR2 FQNEAQ. V shed 1 base, J shed 2 bases, and the junction held 9 bases outside the gene matches. The CDR3 loop spans 19 amino acids. This chain's CDR3 is CASSLVVAGVPPGANVLTF. The DNA for the CDR3 is TGTGCCAGCAGCTTAGTAGTAGCGGGAGTCCCCCCTGGGGCCAACGTCCTGACTTTC.

In its sample, this clonotype was seen once. This chain uses TRBV4-3 with TRBJ1-4, with TRBD1 matching over 7 bases. The CDR3 length is 15 residues. Trimming cost V 0 bases and J 8 bases; bases outside gene matches: 6. Per germline, CDR1 LGHNA and CDR2 YSLEER. In DNA, the CDR3 is TGCGCCAGCAGCCAAGATTACAGGGGTGGAGAAAAACTGTTTTTT. It specifies CASSQDYRGGEKLFF.

This clonotype occurred a few times. The chain joins TRBV3-1 to TRBJ1-2; TRBD1 agrees at 8 bases. V dropped 0 bases and J dropped 4; count of bases not matched to a gene: 7. The CDR3 runs 16 residues. CDR1 LGHDT and CDR2 YNNKEL come from the germline V gene (reference sequence). In nucleotides, the CDR3 is TGTGCCAGCAGCCAAGAGGCACAGGGGGTAACCTATGGCTACACCTTC. Translation gives CASSQEAQGVTYGYTF.

This clonotype was seen only a few times. The chain uses TRBV7-2 and TRBJ2-7; D is unclear. The CDR3 loop spans 14 amino acids. V shed 7 bases and J shed 5 bases, with 18 bases lying between them. Germline lookup yields CDR1 SGHTA and CDR2 FQGNSA. CDR3 protein: CASNLIIGDDEQYF. CDR3 nucleotide sequence: TGTGCCAGCAACCTAATCATAGGTGATGACGAGCAGTACTTC.

V and J are TRBV6-1 and TRBJ2-7; D is uncertain. This CDR3 is 11 amino acids long. Germline V gives CDR1 MNHNS, CDR2 SASEGT. V was clipped by 5 bases and J by 6 bases, with 8 bases between them. The CDR3 DNA sequence: TGTGCCAGCAGTCACTTAGGCGAGCAGTACTTC. Protein: CASSHLGEQYF.

The chain employs TRBV3-1 and TRBJ2-1; 7 bases agree with TRBD2. Germline CDR1 is LGHDT and CDR2 is YNNKEL (reference sequence). V lost 5 bases, J lost 9 bases, and 10 bases stayed unmatched. CDR3 length equals 14 residues. CDR3 bases: TGTGCCAGCAGCGGGCTAGCGGCAGAAGGTGAGCAGTTCTTC. Its protein is CASSGLAAEGEQFF.

This clonotype turned up a few times. The junction departs from the called germline gene at one end, perhaps through a read error. The V gene is TRBV11-1, the J gene TRBJ1-3; a weak D match, TRBD1 (5 bases). This CDR3 contains 20 residues. From germline, CDR1 is SGHAT and CDR2 FQDESV (reference sequence). The CDR3 nucleotides read TGTGTCAGCAGCTCTGACACTATCTCCCAACCAGGGCGAAGCGGAAACACCATATATTTT. Translating it yields CVSSSDTISQPGRSGNTIYF.

The chain joins TRBV4-1 to TRBJ1-2, with unresolved D. CDR1 is MGHRA, CDR2 YSYEKL, per germline. CDR3 length equals 16 residues. The V end lost 0 bases, the J end lost 0 bases, and 11 bases lay between the germline ends. DNA of the CDR3: TGCGCCAGCAGCCAAGATTATGCAGACACTAACTATGGCTACACCTTC. Its translation: CASSQDYADTNYGYTF.

The chain links TRBV27 to TRBJ1-2, with D unclear. V dropped 0 bases and J dropped 7 bases, with 9 bases sitting between them. Germline V gives CDR1 MNHEY, CDR2 SMNVEV (reference sequence). The CDR3 is made up of 13 amino acids. This CDR3 is CASSLSGYSGYTF. The CDR3 DNA reads as TGTGCCAGCAGTTTATCCGGGTACAGTGGCTACACCTTC.

This clonotype turned up a few times. The chain combines TRBV9 with TRBJ1-1; the match to TRBD1 covers 8 bases. The CDR3 covers 16 residues. The germline V gene encodes CDR1 SGDLS and CDR2 YYNGEE. Unmatched junction bases numbered 4, after V lost 0 bases and J lost 0 bases. The CDR3 nucleotides are TGTGCCAGCAGCGTAGATCAGGGGGCGGTGAACACTGAAGCTTTCTTT. This translates into CASSVDQGAVNTEAFF. The entire variable domain, with the rest obtained from reference TRBV9 and TRBJ1-1, is as follows: DSGVTQTPKHLITATGQRVTLRCSPRSGDLSVYWYQQSLDQGLQFLIQYYNGEERAKGNILERFSAQQFPDLHSELNLSSLELGDSALYFCASSVDQGAVNTEAFFGQGTRLTVV.

This chain links TRBV6-6 with TRBJ1-2; 7 nucleotides match TRBD1. Germline V gene sequence: CDR1 MNHNY, CDR2 SVGAGI (reference sequence). The ends lost 6 bases at V and 0 bases at J; junction bases unmatched: 10. The CDR3 contains 16 residues. The CDR3 region is CASSRDSRTSNYGYTF. The CDR3 region has the DNA TGTGCCAGCAGCAGGGACAGCCGAACGTCTAACTATGGCTACACCTTC.

Only a few counts were recorded for this clonotype. This CDR3 reads CASSLGLADRYEQYF. The DNA of the CDR3 is TGTGCCAGCAGCTTAGGGCTAGCGGACAGATACGAGCAGTACTTC. V and J are TRBV11-2 and TRBJ2-7; D possibly corresponds to TRBD2 (7 bases). The CDR3 has 15 residues. With 1 base removed from V and 4 bases from J, the gap between germline ends came to 14 bases. Germline CDR1 is SGHAT and CDR2 is FQNNGV.

The chain uses TRBV27 and TRBJ1-1; D not certain. CDR3 length: 14 residues. CDR1 MNHEY and CDR2 SMNVEV come from the germline V gene (reference sequence). Trimming took 0 bases from V and 5 from J, leaving 10 bases between them. CDR3 amino acids: CASSLSGWGTEAFF. The CDR3 DNA reads as TGTGCCAGCAGTTTATCGGGTTGGGGAACTGAAGCTTTCTTT.

CDR3 amino acids: CASSSSLGQFF. The CDR3 DNA follows: TGTGCCAGCAGCTCCAGTCTAGGGCAGTTCTTC. The chain links TRBV9 to TRBJ2-1; D gene unclear. This CDR3 comprises 11 residues. The V end was cut by 4 bases, the J end by 12 bases, with 11 bases between. Germline CDR1 and CDR2: SGDLS and YYNGEE.

There are a few counts of this clonotype. The chain is built from TRBV5-8 and TRBJ2-5, with D possibly matching TRBD2 (5 bases). The closer fit of TRBJ2-7 to the DNA end suggests the J call may be wrong. Looked up from germline, CDR1 is SGHTS and CDR2 is YDEGEE. The CDR3 loop spans 13 amino acids. DNA of the CDR3: TGTGCCAGCAGTTATGGACTCCCCAACGAGCAGTACTTC. It yields the protein CASSYGLPNEQYF.

This clonotype was counted between two and nine times. V is TRBV28 and J is TRBJ2-1; TRBD2 matches 10 bases. The better agreement between TRBJ2-7 and the DNA end casts doubt on the J call. Per the germline V gene, CDR1 is MDHEN and CDR2 is SYDVKM. The CDR3 consists of 13 residues. The CDR3 reads CASNPSGRYEQYF. CDR3 DNA: TGTGCCAGCAACCCTAGCGGGAGATACGAGCAGTACTTC.

The CDR3 nucleotides are TGCAGTGCTAGAGATCTCCGGGGTAGCGGCCACACAGATACGCAGTATTTT. Its protein is CSARDLRGSGHTDTQYF. The J gene is TRBJ2-3, the V gene TRBV20-1; tentatively, D is TRBD2 (6 bases). The germline V gene encodes CDR1 DFQATT and CDR2 SNEGSKA (reference sequence). Trimming stripped 0 bases from V and 2 bases from J, with 18 bases between. The CDR3 covers 17 residues.

The V call is TRBV6-2 or TRBV6-3, the J call TRBJ2-4; unclear D gene. Germline-derived CDR1 and CDR2 are MNHEY and SVGEGT. Trimming took 2 bases from V and 0 from J, leaving 8 bases between them. The CDR3 consists of 15 residues. The CDR3: CASSYRALAKNIQYF. The CDR3 nucleotides read TGTGCCAGCAGTTACCGGGCCTTAGCCAAAAACATTCAGTACTTC.

This clonotype was counted only a few times. This chain joins TRBV10-3 and TRBJ1-2; weak D call: TRBD1 (5 bases). The germline V gene encodes CDR1 ENHRY and CDR2 SYGVKD. The CDR3 loop spans 15 amino acids. V lost 6 bases and J 3 bases, leaving 17 bases between the germline ends. CDR3 loop: CAISAGTQVDYGYTF. In DNA, the CDR3 is TGTGCCATCAGCGCCGGGACGCAGGTGGACTATGGCTACACCTTC.

The chain uses TRBV7-2 and TRBJ2-2; 8 bases fit TRBD2. The CDR3 runs to 17 residues. In germline, CDR1 is SGHTA, CDR2 FQGNSA. With V trimmed by 0 bases and J by 4 bases, 7 bases remained unmatched. The CDR3 nucleotides read TGTGCCAGCAGCTTAGCTGCAACTAGCGGCTTCACCGGGGAGCTGTTTTTT. Residues: CASSLAATSGFTGELFF.

The chain has TRBV20-1 and TRBJ2-7; D is perhaps TRBD2 (6 bases). This CDR3 spans 12 amino acids. Trimming took 0 bases from V and 5 from J, leaving 8 bases between them. Germline V gene data show CDR1 as DFQATT and CDR2 as SNEGSKA (reference sequence). The chain's CDR3 is CSAREEGHEQYF. The DNA for the CDR3 is TGCAGTGCTAGAGAGGAGGGCCACGAGCAGTACTTC.